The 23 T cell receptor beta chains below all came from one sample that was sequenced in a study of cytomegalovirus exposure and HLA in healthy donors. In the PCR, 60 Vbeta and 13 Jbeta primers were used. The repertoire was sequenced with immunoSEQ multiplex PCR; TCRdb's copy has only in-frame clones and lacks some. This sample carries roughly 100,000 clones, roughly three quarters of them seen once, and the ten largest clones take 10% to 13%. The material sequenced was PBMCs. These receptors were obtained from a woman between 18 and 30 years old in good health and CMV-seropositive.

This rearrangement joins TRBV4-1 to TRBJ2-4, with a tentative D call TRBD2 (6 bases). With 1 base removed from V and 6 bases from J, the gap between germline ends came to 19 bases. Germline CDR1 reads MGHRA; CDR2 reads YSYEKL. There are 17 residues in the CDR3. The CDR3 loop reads CASSQAGSGAPTNIQYF. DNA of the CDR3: TGCGCCAGCAGCCAAGCGGGTAGCGGAGCCCCCACAAACATTCAGTACTTC.

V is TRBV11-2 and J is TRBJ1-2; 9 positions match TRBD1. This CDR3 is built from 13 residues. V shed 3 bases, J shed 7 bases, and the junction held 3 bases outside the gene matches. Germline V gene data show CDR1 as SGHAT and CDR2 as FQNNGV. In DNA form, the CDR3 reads TGTGCCAGCAGCTTTCGACAGGGGGGTGGCTACACCTTC. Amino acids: CASSFRQGGGYTF.

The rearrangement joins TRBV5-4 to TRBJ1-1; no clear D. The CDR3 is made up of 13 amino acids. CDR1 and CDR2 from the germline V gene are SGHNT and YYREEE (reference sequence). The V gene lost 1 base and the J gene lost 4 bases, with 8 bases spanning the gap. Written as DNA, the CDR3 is TGTGCCAGCAGCTTGCGGGTTCGCACTGAAGCTTTCTTT. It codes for CASSLRVRTEAFF.

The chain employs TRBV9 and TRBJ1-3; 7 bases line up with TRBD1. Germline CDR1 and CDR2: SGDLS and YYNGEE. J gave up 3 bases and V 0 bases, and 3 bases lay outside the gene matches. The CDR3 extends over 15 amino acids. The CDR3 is CASSVETGVGNTIYF. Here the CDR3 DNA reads TGTGCCAGCAGCGTAGAAACAGGGGTTGGAAACACCATATATTTT.

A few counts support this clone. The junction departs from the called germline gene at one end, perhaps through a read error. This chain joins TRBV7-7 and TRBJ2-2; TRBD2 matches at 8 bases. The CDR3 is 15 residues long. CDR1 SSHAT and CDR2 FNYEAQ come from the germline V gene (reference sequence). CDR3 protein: CASSLLLADTGELFF. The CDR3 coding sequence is TGTGCTAGCAGCTTACTACTAGCGGACACCGGGGAGCTGTTTTTT. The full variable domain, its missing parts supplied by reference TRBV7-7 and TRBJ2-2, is GAGVSQSPRYKVTKRGQDVTLRCDPISSHATLYWYQQALGQGPEFLTYFNYEAQPDKSGLPSDRFSAERPEGSISTLTIQRTEQRDSAMYRCASSLLLADTGELFFGEGSRLTVL.

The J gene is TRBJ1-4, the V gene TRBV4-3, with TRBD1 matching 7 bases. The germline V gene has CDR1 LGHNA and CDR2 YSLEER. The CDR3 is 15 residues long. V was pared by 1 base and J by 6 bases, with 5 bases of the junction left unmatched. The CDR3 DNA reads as TGCGCCAGCAGCCAAGCCGGGGACAGTGATGAAAAACTGTTTTTT. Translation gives CASSQAGDSDEKLFF.

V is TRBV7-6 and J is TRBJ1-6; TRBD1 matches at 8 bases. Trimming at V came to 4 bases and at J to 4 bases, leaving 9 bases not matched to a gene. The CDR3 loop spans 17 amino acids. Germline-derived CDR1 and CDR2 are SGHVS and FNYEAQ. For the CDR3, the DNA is TGTGCCAGCAGCTCCAGGGGCCGACAGGGGTATAATTCACCCCTCCACTTT. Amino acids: CASSSRGRQGYNSPLHF.

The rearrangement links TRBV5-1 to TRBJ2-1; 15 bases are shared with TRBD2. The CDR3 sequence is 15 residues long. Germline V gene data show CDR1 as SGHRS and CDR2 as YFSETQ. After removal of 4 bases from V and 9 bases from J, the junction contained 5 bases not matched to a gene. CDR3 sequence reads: CASSRTSGGVTEQFF. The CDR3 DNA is TGCGCCAGCAGCAGGACTAGCGGGGGGGTGACTGAGCAGTTCTTC.

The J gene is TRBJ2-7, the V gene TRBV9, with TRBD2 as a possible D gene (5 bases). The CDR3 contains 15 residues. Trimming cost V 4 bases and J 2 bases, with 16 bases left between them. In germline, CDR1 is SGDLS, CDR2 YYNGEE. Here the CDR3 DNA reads TGTGCCAGCAGCCTGGGCCGGGGAGAAGCCTACGAGCAGTACTTC. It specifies CASSLGRGEAYEQYF. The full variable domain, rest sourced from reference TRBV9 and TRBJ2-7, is DSGVTQTPKHLITATGQRVTLRCSPRSGDLSVYWYQQSLDQGLQFLIQYYNGEERAKGNILERFSAQQFPDLHSELNLSSLELGDSALYFCASSLGRGEAYEQYFGPGTRLTVT.

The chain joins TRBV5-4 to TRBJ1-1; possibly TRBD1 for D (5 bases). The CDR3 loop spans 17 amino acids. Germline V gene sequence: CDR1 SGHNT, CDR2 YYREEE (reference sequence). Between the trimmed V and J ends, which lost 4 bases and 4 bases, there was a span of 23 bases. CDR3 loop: CASSPSPGRTTRTEAFF. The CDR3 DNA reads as TGTGCCAGCAGCCCATCACCGGGCCGGACAACCCGCACTGAAGCTTTCTTT.

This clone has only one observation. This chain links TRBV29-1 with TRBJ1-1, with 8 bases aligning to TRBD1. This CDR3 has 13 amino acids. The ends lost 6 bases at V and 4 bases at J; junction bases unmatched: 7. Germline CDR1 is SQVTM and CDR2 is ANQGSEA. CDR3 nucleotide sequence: TGCAGCGTAGCAGGGGGCTTGGGCACTGAAGCTTTCTTT. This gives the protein CSVAGGLGTEAFF.

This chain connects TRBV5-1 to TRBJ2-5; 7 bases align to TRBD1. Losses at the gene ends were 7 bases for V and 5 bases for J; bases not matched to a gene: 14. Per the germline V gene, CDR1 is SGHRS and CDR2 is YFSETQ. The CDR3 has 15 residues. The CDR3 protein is CASHLGRGQRETQYF. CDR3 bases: TGCGCCAGCCACCTAGGAAGGGGGCAAAGGGAGACCCAGTACTTC.

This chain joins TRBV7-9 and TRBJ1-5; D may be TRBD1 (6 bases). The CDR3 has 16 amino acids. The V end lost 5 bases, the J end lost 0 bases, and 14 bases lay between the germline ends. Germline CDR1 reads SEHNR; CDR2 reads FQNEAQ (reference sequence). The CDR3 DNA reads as TGTGCCAGCAGCCAGACAGGACTTTATAGCAATCAGCCCCAGCATTTT. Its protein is CASSQTGLYSNQPQHF.

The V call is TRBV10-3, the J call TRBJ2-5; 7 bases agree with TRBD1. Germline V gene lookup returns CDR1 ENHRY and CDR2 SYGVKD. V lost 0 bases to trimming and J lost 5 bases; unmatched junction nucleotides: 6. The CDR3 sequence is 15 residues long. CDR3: CAISESRTGVETQYF. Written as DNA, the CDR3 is TGTGCCATCAGTGAGTCGAGAACAGGGGTTGAGACCCAGTACTTC.

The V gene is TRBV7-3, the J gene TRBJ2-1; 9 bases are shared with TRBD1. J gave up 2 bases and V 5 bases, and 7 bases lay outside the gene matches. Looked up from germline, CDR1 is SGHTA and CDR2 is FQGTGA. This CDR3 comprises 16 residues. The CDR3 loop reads CASSPRGDRAYNEQFF. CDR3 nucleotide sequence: TGTGCCAGCAGCCCCCGCGGGGACAGGGCCTACAATGAGCAGTTCTTC.

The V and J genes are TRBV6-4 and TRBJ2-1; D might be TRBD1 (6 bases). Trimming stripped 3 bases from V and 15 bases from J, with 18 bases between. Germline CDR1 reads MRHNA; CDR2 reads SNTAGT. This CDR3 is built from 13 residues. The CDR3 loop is CASSEIQGSMAFF. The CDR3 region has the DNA TGTGCCAGCAGTGAGATACAGGGTAGCATGGCGTTCTTC.

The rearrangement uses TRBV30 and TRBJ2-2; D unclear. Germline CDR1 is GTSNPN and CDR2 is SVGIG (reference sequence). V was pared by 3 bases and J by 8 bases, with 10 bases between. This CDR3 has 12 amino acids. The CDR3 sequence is CAWRSRRGELFF. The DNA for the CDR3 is TGTGCCTGGAGATCTAGACGGGGGGAGCTGTTTTTT.

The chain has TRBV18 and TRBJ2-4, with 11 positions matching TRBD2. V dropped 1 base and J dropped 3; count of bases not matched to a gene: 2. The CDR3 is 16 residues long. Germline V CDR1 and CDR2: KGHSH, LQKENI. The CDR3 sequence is CASSPLAGGDKNIQYF. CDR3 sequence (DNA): TGTGCCAGCTCACCACTAGCGGGGGGGGACAAAAACATTCAGTACTTC.

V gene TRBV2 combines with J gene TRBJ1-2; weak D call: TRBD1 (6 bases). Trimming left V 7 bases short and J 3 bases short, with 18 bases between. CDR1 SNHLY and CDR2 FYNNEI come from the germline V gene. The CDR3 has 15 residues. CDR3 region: CASTTDRTVHYGYTF. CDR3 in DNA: TGTGCCAGCACAACAGACAGGACAGTCCACTATGGCTACACCTTC.

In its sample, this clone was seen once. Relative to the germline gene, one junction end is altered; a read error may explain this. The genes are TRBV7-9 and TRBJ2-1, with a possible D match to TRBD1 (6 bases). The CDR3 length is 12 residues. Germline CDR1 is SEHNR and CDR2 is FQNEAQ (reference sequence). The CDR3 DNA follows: TGTTCCAGCAGCCTGGGGGCGAATGAGCAGTTCTTC. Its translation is CSSSLGANEQFF. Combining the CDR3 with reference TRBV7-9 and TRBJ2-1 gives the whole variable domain DTGVSQNPRHKITKRGQNVTFRCDPISEHNRLYWYRQTLGQGPEFLTYFQNEAQLEKSRLLSDRFSAERPKGSFSTLEIQRTEQGDSAMYLCSSSLGANEQFFGPGTRLTVL.

The CDR3 loop is CASSADNNEKLFF. The CDR3 bases are TGTGCCAGCTCAGCAGACAATAATGAAAAACTGTTTTTT. The gene calls are TRBV18 and TRBJ1-4, with D uncertain. The germline V and J ends were trimmed by 5 bases and 4 bases, with 8 bases remaining between them. The CDR3 loop spans 13 amino acids. Germline V CDR1 and CDR2: KGHSH, LQKENI.

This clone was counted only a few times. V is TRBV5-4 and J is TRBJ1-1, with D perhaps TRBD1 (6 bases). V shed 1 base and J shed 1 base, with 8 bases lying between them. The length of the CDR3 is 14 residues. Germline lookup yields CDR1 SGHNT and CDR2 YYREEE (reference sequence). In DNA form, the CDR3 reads TGTGCCAGCAGCTTGCTACAGGGGAACACTGAAGCTTTCTTT. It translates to CASSLLQGNTEAFF.

The CDR3: CASVRQGRGTDTQYF. Written as DNA, the CDR3 is TGTGCCAGCGTTCGACAGGGGAGAGGCACAGATACGCAGTATTTT. The rearrangement joins TRBV2 to TRBJ2-3, with 8 nucleotides matching TRBD1. Trimming at V came to 8 bases and at J to 1 base, leaving 8 bases not matched to a gene. CDR1 SNHLY and CDR2 FYNNEI come from the germline V gene. The CDR3 is made up of 15 amino acids.